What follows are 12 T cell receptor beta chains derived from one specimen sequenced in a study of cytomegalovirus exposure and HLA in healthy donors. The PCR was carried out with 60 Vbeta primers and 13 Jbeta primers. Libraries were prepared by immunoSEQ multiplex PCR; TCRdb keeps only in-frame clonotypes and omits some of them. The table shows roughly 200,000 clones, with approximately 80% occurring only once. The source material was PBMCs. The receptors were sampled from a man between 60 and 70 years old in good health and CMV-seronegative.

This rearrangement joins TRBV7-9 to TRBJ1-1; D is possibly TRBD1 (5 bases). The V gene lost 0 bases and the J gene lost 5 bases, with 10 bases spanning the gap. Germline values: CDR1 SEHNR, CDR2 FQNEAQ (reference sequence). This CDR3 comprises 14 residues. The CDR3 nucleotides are TGTGCCAGCAGCTTAGCCAGGGATATGACTGAAGCTTTCTTT. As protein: CASSLARDMTEAFF.

CDR3 in amino acids: CASSFSSGVETQYF. DNA for the CDR3: TGTGCCAGCAGCTTCTCTAGCGGGGTTGAGACCCAGTACTTC. The chain employs TRBV7-9 and TRBJ2-5; 9 nucleotides align to TRBD2. With 3 bases clipped from V and 5 bases from J, the junction kept 4 bases outside the gene matches. In germline, CDR1 is SEHNR, CDR2 FQNEAQ (reference sequence). The CDR3 is 14 residues long. Based on the CDR3 plus reference TRBV7-9 and TRBJ2-5, the full variable domain is DTGVSQNPRHKITKRGQNVTFRCDPISEHNRLYWYRQTLGQGPEFLTYFQNEAQLEKSRLLSDRFSAERPKGSFSTLEIQRTEQGDSAMYLCASSFSSGVETQYFGPGTRLLVL.

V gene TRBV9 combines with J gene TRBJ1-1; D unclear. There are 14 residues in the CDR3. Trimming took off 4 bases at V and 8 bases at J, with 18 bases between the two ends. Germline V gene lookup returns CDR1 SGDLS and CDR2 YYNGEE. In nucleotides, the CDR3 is TGTGCCAGCAGCTCCGTGGGCAGGCCTGGGGAAGCTTTCTTT. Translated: CASSSVGRPGEAFF.

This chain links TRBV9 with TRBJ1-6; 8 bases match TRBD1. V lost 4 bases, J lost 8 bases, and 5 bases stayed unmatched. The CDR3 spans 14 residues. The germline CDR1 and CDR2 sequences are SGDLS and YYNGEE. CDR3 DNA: TGTGCCAGCAGCCCCCGGACAGGGCATTCACCCCTCCACTTT. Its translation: CASSPRTGHSPLHF.

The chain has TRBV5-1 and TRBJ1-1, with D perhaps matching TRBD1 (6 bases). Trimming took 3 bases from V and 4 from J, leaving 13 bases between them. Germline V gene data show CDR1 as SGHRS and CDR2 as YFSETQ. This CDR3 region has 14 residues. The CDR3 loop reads CASSSLGGPTEAFF. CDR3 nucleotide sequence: TGCGCCAGCAGCTCCCTCGGGGGGCCCACTGAAGCTTTCTTT.

The CDR3: CASSQDRDRGNGYTF. CDR3 DNA sequence: TGCGCCAGCAGCCAAGACAGGGACAGGGGGAATGGCTACACCTTC. This chain links TRBV4-1 with TRBJ1-2; 11 bases are shared with TRBD1. The CDR3 runs to 15 residues. Germline trimming cut 0 bases from V and 6 bases from J; bases unmatched to any gene: 3. The germline V gene has CDR1 MGHRA and CDR2 YSYEKL.

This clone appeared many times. CDR3 DNA sequence: TGTGCCAGTAGTATGAAGAGGGGCGGGAGAAGGACCGGGGAGCTGTTTTTT. Its translation is CASSMKRGGRRTGELFF. The gene calls are TRBV19 and TRBJ2-2; 7 positions match TRBD2. In germline, CDR1 is LNHDA, CDR2 SQIVND (reference sequence). V trimming: 3 bases; J trimming: 5 bases; junction bases outside the gene matches: 12. The CDR3 runs 17 residues.

The CDR3 is CASSLGDSSNQPQHF. DNA of the CDR3: TGCGCCAGCAGCTTGGGTGACAGTAGCAATCAGCCCCAGCATTTT. The rearrangement links TRBV5-1 to TRBJ1-5, with D possibly TRBD1 on 5 matching bases. With 0 bases removed from V and 0 bases from J, the gap between germline ends came to 7 bases. The CDR3 has 15 residues. From germline, CDR1 is SGHRS and CDR2 YFSETQ.

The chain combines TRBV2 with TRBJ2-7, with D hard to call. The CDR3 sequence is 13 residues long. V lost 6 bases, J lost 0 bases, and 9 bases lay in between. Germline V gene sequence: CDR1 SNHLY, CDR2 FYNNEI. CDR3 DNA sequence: TGTGCCAGCAGGAGGCAGCGCTCCTACGAGCAGTACTTC. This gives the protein CASRRQRSYEQYF.

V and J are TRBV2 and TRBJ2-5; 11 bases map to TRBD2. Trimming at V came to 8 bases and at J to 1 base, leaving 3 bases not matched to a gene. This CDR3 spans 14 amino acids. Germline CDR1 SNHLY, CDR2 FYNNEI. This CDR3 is CASEGTSGQETQYF. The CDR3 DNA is TGTGCCAGCGAGGGGACTAGCGGCCAAGAGACCCAGTACTTC.

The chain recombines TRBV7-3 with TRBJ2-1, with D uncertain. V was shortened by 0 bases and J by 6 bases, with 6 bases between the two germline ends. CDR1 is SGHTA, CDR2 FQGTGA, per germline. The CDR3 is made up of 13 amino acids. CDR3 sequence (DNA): TGTGCCAGCAGCTTAACGTTCCGCAATGAGCAGTTCTTC. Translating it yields CASSLTFRNEQFF.

The chain's CDR3 is CASSFGTEKNTEAFF. The CDR3 coding sequence is TGTGCCAGCAGTTTCGGGACAGAGAAGAACACTGAAGCTTTCTTT. The rearrangement uses TRBV28 and TRBJ1-1; 7 bases agree with TRBD1. Germline CDR1 and CDR2: MDHEN and SYDVKM. The CDR3 length is 15 residues. V was clipped by 3 bases and J by 1 base; unmatched bases: 5.